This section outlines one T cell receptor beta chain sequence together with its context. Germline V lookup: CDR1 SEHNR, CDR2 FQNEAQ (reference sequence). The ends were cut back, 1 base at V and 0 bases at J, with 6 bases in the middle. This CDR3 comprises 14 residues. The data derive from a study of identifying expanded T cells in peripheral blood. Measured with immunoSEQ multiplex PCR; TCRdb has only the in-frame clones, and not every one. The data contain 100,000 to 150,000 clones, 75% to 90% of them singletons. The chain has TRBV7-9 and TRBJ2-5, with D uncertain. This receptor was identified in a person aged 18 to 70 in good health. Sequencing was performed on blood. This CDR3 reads CASSLVQYQETQYF. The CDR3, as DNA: TGTGCCAGCAGCTTAGTACAGTACCAAGAGACCCAGTACTTC.